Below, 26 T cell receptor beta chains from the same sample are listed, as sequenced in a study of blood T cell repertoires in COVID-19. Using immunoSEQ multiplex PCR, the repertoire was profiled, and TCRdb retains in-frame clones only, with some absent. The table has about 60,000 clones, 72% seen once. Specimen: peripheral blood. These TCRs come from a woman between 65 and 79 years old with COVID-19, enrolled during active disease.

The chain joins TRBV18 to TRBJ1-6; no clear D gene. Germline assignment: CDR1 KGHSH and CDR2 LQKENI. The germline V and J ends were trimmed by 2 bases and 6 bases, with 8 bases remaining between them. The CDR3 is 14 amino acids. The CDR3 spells CASSPEGVNSPLHF. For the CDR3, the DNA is TGTGCCAGCTCACCAGAGGGAGTTAATTCACCCCTCCACTTT.

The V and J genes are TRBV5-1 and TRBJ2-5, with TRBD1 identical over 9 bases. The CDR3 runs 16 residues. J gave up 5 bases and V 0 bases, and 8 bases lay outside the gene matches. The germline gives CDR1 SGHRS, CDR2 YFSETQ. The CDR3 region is CASSLGATGGQETQYF. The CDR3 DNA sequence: TGCGCCAGCAGCTTGGGGGCGACAGGGGGGCAGGAGACCCAGTACTTC.

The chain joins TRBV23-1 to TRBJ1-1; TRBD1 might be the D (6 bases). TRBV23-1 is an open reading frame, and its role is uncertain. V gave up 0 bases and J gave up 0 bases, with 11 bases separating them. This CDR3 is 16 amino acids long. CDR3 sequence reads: CASSQSPAGVNTEAFF. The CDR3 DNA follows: TGCGCCAGCAGTCAATCCCCCGCAGGGGTGAACACTGAAGCTTTCTTT.

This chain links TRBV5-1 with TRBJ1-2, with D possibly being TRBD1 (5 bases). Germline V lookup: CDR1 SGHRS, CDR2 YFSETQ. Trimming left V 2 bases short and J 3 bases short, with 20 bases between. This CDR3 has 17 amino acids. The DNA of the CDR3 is TGCGCCAGCAGCTTCGGCGTTCAGGGAGGGCGTCACTATGGCTACACCTTC. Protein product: CASSFGVQGGRHYGYTF.

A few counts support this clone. CDR3 sequence (DNA): TGTGCCAGCAGCCAGTCAGTGAACACTGAAGCTTTCTTT. It encodes CASSQSVNTEAFF. This chain joins TRBV7-7 and TRBJ1-1, with D hard to call. This CDR3 spans 13 amino acids. V dropped 5 bases and J dropped 0 bases, with 7 bases sitting between them. The V gene's germline CDR1 is SSHAT and CDR2 FNYEAQ (reference sequence).

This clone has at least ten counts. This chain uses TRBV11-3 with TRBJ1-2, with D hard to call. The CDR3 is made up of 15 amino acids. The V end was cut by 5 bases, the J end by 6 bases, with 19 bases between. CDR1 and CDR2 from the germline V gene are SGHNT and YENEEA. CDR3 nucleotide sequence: TGTGCCAGCAGCCCTGGGAACCCGGGGAATCATGGCTACACCTTC. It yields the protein CASSPGNPGNHGYTF.

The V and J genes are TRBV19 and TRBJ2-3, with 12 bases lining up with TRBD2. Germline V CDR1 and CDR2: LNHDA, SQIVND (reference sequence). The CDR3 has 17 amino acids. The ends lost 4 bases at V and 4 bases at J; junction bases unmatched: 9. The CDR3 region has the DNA TGTGCCAGTAGTACCGCAAGACTAGCGGGAGAACCAGATACGCAGTATTTT. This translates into CASSTARLAGEPDTQYF.

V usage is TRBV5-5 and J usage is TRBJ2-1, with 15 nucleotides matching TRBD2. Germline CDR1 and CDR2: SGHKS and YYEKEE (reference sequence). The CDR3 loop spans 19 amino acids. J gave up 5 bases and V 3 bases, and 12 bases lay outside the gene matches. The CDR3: CASSSSGTSGGYIHNEQFF. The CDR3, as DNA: TGTGCCAGCAGCTCATCCGGGACTAGCGGGGGGTATATCCACAATGAGCAGTTCTTC.

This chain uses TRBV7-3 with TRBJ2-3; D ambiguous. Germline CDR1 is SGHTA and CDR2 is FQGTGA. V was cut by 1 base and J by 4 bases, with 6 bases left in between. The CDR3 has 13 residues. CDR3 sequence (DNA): TGTGCCAGCAGCTTAAGTATTCCAGATACGCAGTATTTT. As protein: CASSLSIPDTQYF.

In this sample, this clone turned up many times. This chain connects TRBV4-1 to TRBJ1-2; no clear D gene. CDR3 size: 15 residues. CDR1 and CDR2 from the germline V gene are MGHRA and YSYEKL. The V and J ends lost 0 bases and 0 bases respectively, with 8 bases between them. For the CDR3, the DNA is TGCGCCAGCAGCCAAGATTCCGCGACTAACTATGGCTACACCTTC. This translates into CASSQDSATNYGYTF.

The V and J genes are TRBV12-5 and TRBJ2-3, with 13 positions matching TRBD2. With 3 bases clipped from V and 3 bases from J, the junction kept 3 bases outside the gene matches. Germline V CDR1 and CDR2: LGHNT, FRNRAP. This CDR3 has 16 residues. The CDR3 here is CASGFEGLAGTDTQYF. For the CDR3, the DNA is TGTGCTAGTGGTTTCGAGGGACTAGCGGGAACAGATACGCAGTATTTT.

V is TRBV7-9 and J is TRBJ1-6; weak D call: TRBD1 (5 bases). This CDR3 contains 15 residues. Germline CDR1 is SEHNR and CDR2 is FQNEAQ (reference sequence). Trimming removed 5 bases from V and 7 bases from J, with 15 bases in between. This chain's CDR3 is CASSPGGVRNSPLHF. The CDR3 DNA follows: TGTGCCAGCAGCCCGGGGGGGGTTCGGAATTCACCCCTCCACTTT.

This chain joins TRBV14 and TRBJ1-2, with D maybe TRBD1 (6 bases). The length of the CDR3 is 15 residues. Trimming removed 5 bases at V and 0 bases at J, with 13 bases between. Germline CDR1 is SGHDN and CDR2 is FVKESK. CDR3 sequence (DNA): TGTGCCAGCAGCTCGGACAGCCCTCCTAACTATGGCTACACCTTC. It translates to CASSSDSPPNYGYTF. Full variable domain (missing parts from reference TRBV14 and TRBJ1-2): EAGVTQFPSHSVIEKGQTVTLRCDPISGHDNLYWYRRVMGKEIKFLLHFVKESKQDESGMPNNRFLAERTGGTYSTLKVQPAELEDSGVYFCASSSDSPPNYGYTFGSGTRLTVV.

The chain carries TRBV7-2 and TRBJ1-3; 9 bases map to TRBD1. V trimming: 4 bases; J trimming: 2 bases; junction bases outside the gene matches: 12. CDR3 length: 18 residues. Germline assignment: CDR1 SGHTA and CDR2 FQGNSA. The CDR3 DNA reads TGTGCCAGCAGCTCGGACAGGGGCGGTTGGAAAGCTGGAAACACCATATATTTT. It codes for CASSSDRGGWKAGNTIYF.

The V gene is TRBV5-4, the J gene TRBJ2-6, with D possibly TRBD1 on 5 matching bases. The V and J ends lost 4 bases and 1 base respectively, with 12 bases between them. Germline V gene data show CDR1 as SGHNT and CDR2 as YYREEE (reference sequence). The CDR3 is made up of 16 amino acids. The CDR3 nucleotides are TGTGCCAGCAGCCTGGACACCTTATCTGGGGCCAACGTCCTGACTTTC. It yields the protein CASSLDTLSGANVLTF.

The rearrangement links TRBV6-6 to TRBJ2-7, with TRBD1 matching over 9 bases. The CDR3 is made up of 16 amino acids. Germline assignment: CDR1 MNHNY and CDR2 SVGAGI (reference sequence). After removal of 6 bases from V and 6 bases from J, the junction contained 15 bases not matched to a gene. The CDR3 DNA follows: TGTGCCAGCAGCAACGATGGGACAGGGAGTTTGTCCGAGCAGTACTTC. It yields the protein CASSNDGTGSLSEQYF.

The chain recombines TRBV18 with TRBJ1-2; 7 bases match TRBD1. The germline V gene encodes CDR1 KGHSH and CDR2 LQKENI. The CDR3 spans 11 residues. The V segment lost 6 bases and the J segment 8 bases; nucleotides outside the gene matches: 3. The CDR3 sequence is CASSWGQGYTF. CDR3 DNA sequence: TGTGCCAGCTCCTGGGGACAGGGCTACACCTTC.

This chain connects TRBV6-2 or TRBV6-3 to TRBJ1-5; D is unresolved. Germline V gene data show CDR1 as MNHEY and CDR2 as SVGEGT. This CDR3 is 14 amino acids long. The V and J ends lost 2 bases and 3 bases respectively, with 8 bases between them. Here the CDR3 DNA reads TGTGCCAGCAGTTACGCCCGGGACAATCAGCCCCAGCATTTT. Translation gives CASSYARDNQPQHF.

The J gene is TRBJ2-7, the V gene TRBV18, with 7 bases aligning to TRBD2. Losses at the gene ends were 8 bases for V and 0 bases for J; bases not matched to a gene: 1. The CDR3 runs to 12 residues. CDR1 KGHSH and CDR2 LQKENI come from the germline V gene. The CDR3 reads CASRGDSYEQYV. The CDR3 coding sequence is TGTGCCAGCCGGGGGGACTCCTACGAGCAGTACGTC.

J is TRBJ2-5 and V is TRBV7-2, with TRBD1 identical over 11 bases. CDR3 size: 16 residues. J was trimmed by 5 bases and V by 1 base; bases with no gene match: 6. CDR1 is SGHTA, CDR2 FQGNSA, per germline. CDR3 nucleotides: TGTGCCAGCAGCTTAGTAGGCGGACAGGGGGCTGAGACCCAGTACTTC. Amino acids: CASSLVGGQGAETQYF.

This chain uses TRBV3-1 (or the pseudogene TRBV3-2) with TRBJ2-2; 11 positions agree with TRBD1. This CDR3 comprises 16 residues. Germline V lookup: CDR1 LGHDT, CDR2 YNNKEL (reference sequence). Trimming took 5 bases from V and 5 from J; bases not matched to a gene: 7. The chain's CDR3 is CASSTRTGGITGELFF. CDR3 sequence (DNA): TGTGCCAGCAGCACCCGGACAGGGGGCATAACCGGGGAGCTGTTTTTT.

CDR3 sequence: CATSEARPGELFF. CDR3 DNA sequence: TGTGCCACCAGTGAGGCCAGGCCCGGGGAGCTGTTTTTT. The V call is TRBV24-1, the J call TRBJ2-2, with D uncertain. This CDR3 is 13 amino acids long. With 4 bases removed from V and 6 bases from J, the gap between germline ends came to 8 bases. The germline V gene encodes CDR1 KGHDR and CDR2 SFDVKD.

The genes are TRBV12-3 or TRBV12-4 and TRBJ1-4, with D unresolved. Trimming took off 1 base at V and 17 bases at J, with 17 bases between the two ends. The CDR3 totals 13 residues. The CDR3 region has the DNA TGTGCCAGCAGTTTAGGCGGGCACAGCCCCAATTTTTTT. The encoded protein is CASSLGGHSPNFF.

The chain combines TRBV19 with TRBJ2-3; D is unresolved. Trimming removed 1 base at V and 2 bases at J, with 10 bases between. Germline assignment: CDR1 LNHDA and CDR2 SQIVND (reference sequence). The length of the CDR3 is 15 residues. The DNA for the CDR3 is TGTGCCAGTAGTATAGGCGGCACTTTCACAGATACGCAGTATTTT. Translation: CASSIGGTFTDTQYF.

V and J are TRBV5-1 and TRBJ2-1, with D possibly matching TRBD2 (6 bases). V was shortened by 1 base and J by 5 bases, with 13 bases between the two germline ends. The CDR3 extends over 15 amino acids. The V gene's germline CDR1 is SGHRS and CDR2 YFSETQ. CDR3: CASSLRLEGNNEQFF. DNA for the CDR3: TGCGCCAGCAGCTTGCGACTAGAAGGAAACAATGAGCAGTTCTTC.

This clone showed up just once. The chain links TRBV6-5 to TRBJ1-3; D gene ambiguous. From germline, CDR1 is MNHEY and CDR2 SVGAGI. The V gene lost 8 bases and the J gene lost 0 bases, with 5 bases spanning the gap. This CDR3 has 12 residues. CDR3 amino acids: CASPSSGNTIYF. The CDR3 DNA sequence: TGTGCCAGCCCCAGCTCTGGAAACACCATATATTTT.